The rows below give T cell receptor beta chains drawn from one sample of a study of response to subunit inactivated influenza vaccine. From the RT-PCR reads, TCRdb called clonotypes with MiXCR, one entry per CDR3 protein. This table holds about 520,000 distinct CDR3 sequences, approximately 24% found once. Here the sequenced sample was CD4+ T cells sorted from PBMCs, taken more than 4 days after vaccination. Source of these receptors: a man aged 50 to 60 who received an inactivated influenza vaccine. Both conserved end residues are part of each CDR3. Fields, in order: CDR3 DNA, CDR3 protein, J gene, clone size, D gene, CDR3 length, V gene. A D gene is named only where the DNA matches it firmly. The size of a clone is reported for some rows only, either as once, few or many, or as a class for expanded clones.

TGTGCCAGCAGTTTGACAGGGGGCGGAAATTCACCCCTCCACTTT	CASSLTGGGNSPLHF	TRBJ1-6	few	TRBD1	15	TRBV12-3/TRBV12-4
TGTGCCAGCAGCTTAGCGACTAGCGGGAAGAGATCCTACAATGAGCAGTTCTTC	CASSLATSGKRSYNEQFF	TRBJ2-1	many	TRBD2	18	TRBV7-2
TGCAGTGCTTGGGACTGGTACAATGAGCAGTTCTTC	CSAWDWYNEQFF	TRBJ2-1	few	.	12	TRBV20-1
TGTGCCAGCAGTCAACAGGGAGGGGGCACCGGGGAGCTGTTTTTT	CASSQQGGGTGELFF	TRBJ2-2	.	.	15	TRBV6-1
TGTGCCAGCAGCCCCCCGGGACTAGGAAATTCTGAGCAGTTCTTC	CASSPPGLGNSEQFF	TRBJ2-1	few	TRBD2	15	TRBV6-2/TRBV6-3
TGCAGTGCTAGACGGACAGCGTCCACTGAAGCTTTCTTT	CSARRTASTEAFF	TRBJ1-1	.	.	13	TRBV20-1
TGTGCCAGCAGCAGGGACCAGGTTCGGGGTACTGAAGCTTTCTTT	CASSRDQVRGTEAFF	TRBJ1-1	many	.	15	TRBV7-9
TGTGCCAGCAGCCAAACGCTACAGTTCGGAAACACCATATATTTT	CASSQTLQFGNTIYF	TRBJ1-3	few	.	15	TRBV9
TGTGCCAGCAGTTACCCCGGGACAGCCCTCTTC	CASSYPGTALF	TRBJ2-7	.	TRBD1	11	TRBV6-2/TRBV6-3
TGTGCCAGCAACGACGGCCCTAATGAAAAACTGTTTTTT	CASNDGPNEKLFF	TRBJ1-4	many	.	13	TRBV7-2
TGTGCCAGCAGCTTAACAGTGGGACTAGCGCATTCGAACACCGGGGAGCTGTTTTTT	CASSLTVGLAHSNTGELFF	TRBJ2-2	.	TRBD2	19	TRBV11-2
TGCGCCAGCAGCGAGGGGTGGAGCACCGGGGAGCTGTTTTTT	CASSEGWSTGELFF	TRBJ2-2	many	.	14	TRBV5-1
TGCGCCAGCAGCCTAACGGGAAGATATTCACCCCTCCACTTT	CASSLTGRYSPLHF	TRBJ1-6	few	.	14	TRBV5-1
TGCAGCGTTGAGGATGGGGGTTTGGCCAAAAACATTCAGTACTTC	CSVEDGGLAKNIQYF	TRBJ2-4	.	.	15	TRBV29-1